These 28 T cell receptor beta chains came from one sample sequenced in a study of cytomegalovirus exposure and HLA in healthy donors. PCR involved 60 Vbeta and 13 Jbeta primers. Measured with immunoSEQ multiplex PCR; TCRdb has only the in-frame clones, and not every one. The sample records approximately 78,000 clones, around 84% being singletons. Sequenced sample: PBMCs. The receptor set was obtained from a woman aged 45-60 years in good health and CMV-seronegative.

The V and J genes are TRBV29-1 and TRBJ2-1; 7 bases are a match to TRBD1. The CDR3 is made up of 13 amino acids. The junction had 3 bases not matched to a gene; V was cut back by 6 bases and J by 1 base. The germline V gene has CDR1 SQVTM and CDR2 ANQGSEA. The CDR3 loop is CSVRDSSYNEQFF. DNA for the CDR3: TGCAGCGTCCGGGACAGTTCCTACAATGAGCAGTTCTTC.

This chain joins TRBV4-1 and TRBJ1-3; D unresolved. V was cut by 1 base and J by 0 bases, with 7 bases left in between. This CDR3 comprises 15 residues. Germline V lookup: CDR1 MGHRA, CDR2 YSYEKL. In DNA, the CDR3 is TGCGCCAGCAGCCAAGCCGCGTCCTCTGGAAACACCATATATTTT. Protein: CASSQAASSGNTIYF.

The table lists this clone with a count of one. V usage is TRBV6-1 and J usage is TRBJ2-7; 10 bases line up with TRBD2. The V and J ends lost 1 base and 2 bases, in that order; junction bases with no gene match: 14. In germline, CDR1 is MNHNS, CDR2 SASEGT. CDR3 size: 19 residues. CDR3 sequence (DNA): TGTGCCAGCAGTGAAGGAGGGGGCCTATCTAGCGGGAGCGCCTACGAGCAGTACTTC. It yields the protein CASSEGGGLSSGSAYEQYF.

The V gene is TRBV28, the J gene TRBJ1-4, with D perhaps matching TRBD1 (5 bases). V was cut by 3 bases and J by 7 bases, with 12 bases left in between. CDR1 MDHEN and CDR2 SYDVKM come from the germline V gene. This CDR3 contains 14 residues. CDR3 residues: CASSFGRVTEKLFF. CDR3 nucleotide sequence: TGTGCCAGCAGTTTTGGCAGGGTAACTGAAAAACTGTTTTTT.

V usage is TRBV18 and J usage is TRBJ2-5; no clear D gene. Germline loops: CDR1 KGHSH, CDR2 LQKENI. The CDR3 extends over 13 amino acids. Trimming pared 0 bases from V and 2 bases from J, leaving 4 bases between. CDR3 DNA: TGTGCCAGCTCACCACCCCCACAAGAGACCCAGTACTTC. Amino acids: CASSPPPQETQYF.

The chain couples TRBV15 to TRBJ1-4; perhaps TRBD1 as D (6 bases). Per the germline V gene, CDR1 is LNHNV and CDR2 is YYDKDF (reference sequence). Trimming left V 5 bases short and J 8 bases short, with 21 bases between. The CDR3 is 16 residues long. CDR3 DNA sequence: TGTGCCACCAGCTCAGAGCGGGGCCCAGGGGCAGAAAAACTGTTTTTT. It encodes CATSSERGPGAEKLFF.

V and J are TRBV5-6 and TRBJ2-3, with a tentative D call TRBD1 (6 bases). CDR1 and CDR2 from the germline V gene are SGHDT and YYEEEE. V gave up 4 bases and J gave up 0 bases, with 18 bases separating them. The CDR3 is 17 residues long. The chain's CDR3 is CASSKGFGTLSTDTQYF. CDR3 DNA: TGTGCCAGCAGCAAGGGTTTCGGGACACTAAGCACAGATACGCAGTATTTT.

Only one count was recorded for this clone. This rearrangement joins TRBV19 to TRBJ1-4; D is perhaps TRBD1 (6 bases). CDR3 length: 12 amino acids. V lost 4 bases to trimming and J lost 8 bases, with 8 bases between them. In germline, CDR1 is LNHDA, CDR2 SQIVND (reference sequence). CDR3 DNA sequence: TGTGCCAGTAGTACGGACAGAGAAAAACTGTTTTTT. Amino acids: CASSTDREKLFF.

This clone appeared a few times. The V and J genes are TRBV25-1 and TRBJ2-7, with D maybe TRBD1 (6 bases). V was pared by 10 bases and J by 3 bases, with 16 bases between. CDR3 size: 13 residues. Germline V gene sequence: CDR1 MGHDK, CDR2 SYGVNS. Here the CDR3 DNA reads TGTGCCACCAAGACAGGTGCCGGCTACGAGCAGTACTTC. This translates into CATKTGAGYEQYF.

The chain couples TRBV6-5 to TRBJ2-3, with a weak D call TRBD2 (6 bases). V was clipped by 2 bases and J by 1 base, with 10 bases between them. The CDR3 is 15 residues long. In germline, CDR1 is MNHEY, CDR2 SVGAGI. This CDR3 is CASSYGTGRTDTQYF. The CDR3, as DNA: TGTGCCAGCAGTTACGGGACTGGACGCACAGATACGCAGTATTTT.

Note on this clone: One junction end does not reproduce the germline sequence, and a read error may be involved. The CDR3 spells CAWSPRGQGQYF. DNA for the CDR3: TGTGCCTGGTCCCCGAGGGGGCAGGGACAATACTTC. The gene calls are TRBV30 and TRBJ1-2, with TRBD1 matching over 7 bases. From germline, CDR1 is GTSNPN and CDR2 SVGIG (reference sequence). The CDR3 spans 12 residues. Using reference TRBV30 and TRBJ1-2 for the parts outside the CDR3, the full variable domain is SQTIHQWPATLVQPVGSPLSLECTVEGTSNPNLYWYRQAAGRGLQLLFYSVGIGQISSEVPQNLSASRPQDRQFILSSKKLLLSDSGFYLCAWSPRGQGQYFGSGTRLTVV.

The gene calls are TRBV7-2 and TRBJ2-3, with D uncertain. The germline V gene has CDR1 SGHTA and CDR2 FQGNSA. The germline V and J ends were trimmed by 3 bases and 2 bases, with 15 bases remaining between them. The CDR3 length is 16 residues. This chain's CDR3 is CASSFFPESSTDTQYF. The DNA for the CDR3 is TGTGCCAGCAGCTTTTTTCCGGAGAGCTCCACAGATACGCAGTATTTT.

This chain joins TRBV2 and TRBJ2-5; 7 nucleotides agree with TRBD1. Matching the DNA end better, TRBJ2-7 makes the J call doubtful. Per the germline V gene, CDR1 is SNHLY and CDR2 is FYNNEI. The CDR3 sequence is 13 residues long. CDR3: CATRDSHSYEQYF. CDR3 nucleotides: TGTGCCACCCGGGACAGTCATTCCTACGAGCAGTACTTC.

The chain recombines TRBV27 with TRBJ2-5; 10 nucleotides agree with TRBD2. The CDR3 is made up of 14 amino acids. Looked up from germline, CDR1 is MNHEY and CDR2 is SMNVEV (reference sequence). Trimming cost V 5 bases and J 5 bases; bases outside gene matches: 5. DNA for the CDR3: TGTGCCAGCAGTGAGCGGGGGGGCCGGGAGACCCAGTACTTC. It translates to CASSERGGRETQYF.

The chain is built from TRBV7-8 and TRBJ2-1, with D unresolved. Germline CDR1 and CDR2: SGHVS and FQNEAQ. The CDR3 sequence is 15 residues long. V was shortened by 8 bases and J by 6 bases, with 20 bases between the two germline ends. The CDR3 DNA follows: TGTGCCAGCGGTTTACTCCTCACCCCTACCAATGAGCAGTTCTTC. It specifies CASGLLLTPTNEQFF.

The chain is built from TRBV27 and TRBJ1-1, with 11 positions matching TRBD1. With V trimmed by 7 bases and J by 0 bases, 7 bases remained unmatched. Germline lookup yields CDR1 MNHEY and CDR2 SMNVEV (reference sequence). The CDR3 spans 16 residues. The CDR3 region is CASTSRDRGMNTEAFF. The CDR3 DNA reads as TGTGCCAGCACTTCCCGGGACAGGGGGATGAACACTGAAGCTTTCTTT.

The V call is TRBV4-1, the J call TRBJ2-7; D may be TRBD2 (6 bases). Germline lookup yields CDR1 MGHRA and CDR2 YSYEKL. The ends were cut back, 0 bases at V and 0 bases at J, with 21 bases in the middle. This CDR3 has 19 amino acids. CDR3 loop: CASSQDVGSQSGYSYEQYF. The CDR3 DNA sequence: TGCGCCAGCAGCCAAGATGTGGGTTCGCAAAGCGGGTACTCCTACGAGCAGTACTTC.

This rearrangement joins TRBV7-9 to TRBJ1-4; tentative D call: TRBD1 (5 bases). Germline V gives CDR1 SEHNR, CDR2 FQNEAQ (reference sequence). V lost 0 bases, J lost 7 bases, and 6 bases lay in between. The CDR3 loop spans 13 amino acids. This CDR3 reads CASSLAGGEKLFF. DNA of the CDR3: TGTGCCAGCAGCTTAGCGGGGGGTGAAAAACTGTTTTTT.

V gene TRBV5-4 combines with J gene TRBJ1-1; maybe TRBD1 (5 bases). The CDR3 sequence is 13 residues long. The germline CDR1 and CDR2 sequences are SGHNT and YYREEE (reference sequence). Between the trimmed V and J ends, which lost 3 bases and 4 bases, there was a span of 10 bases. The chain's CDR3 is CASSYQGGTEAFF. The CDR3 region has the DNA TGTGCCAGCAGCTACCAGGGAGGCACTGAAGCTTTCTTT.

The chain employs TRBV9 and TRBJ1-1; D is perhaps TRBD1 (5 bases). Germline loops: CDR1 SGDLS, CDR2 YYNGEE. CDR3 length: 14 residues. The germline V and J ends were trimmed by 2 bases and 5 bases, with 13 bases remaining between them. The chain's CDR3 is CASSVSVGGTEAFF. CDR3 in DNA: TGTGCCAGCAGCGTTTCTGTTGGGGGGACTGAAGCTTTCTTT.

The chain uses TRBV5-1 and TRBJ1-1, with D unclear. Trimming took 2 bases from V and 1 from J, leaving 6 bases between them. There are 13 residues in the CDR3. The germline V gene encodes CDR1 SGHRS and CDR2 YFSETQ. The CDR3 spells CASSFGGNTEAFF. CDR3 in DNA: TGCGCCAGCAGCTTTGGAGGGAACACTGAAGCTTTCTTT. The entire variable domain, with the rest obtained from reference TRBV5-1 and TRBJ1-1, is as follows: KAGVTQTPRYLIKTRGQQVTLSCSPISGHRSVSWYQQTPGQGLQFLFEYFSETQRNKGNFPGRFSGRQFSNSRSEMNVSTLELGDSALYLCASSFGGNTEAFFGQGTRLTVV.

The CDR3: CASSLVRVANYGYTF. The CDR3 nucleotides read TGTGCCAGCAGCTTAGTCCGGGTAGCTAACTATGGCTACACCTTC. The chain employs TRBV7-9 and TRBJ1-2; no definite D call. CDR1 and CDR2 (germline): SEHNR, FQNEAQ (reference sequence). Trimming pared 1 base from V and 0 bases from J, leaving 9 bases between. The CDR3 runs 15 residues.

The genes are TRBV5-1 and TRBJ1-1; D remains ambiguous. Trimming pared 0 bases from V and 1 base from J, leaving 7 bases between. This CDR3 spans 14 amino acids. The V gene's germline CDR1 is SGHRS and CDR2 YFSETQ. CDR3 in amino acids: CASSLALKNTEAFF. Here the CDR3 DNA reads TGCGCCAGCAGCTTGGCACTGAAGAACACTGAAGCTTTCTTT.

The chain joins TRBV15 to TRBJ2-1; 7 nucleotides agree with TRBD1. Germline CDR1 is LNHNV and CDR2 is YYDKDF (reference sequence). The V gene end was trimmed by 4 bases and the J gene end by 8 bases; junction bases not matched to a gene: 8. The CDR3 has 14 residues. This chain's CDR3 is CATSTQTGRDEQFF. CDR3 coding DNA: TGTGCCACCAGCACCCAGACAGGGCGGGATGAGCAGTTCTTC. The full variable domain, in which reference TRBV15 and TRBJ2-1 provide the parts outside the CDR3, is DAMVIQNPRYQVTQFGKPVTLSCSQTLNHNVMYWYQQKSSQAPKLLFHYYDKDFNNEADTPDNFQSRRPNTSFCFLDIRSPGLGDTAMYLCATSTQTGRDEQFFGPGTRLTVL.

The CDR3 DNA reads as TGTGCCAGCTCACCACTAACCCGCACAGCGGGCGCGACAGATACGCAGTATTTT. Its protein is CASSPLTRTAGATDTQYF. The genes are TRBV18 and TRBJ2-3; perhaps TRBD2 as D (6 bases). Germline V gives CDR1 KGHSH, CDR2 LQKENI. The CDR3 has 18 amino acids. Between the trimmed V and J ends, which lost 1 base and 3 bases, there was a span of 20 bases.

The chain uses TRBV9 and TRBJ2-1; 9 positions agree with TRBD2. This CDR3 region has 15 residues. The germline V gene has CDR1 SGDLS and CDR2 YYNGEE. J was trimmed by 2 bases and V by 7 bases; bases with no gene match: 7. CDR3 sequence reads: CASSPSGGTYNEQFF. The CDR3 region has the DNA TGTGCCAGCTCCCCCAGCGGGGGGACCTACAATGAGCAGTTCTTC.

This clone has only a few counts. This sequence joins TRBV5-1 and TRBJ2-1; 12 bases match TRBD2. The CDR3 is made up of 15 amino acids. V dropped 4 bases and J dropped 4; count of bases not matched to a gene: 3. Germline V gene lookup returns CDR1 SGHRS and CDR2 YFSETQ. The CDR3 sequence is CASSTGTSGYNEQFF. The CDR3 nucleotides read TGCGCCAGCAGCACTGGGACTAGCGGGTACAATGAGCAGTTCTTC.

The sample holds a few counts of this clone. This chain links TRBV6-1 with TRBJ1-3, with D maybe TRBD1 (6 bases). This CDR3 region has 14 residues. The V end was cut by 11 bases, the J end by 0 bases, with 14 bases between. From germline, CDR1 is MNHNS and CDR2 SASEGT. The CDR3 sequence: CACQGQYSGNTIYF. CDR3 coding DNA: TGTGCCTGCCAGGGGCAGTACTCTGGAAACACCATATATTTT.